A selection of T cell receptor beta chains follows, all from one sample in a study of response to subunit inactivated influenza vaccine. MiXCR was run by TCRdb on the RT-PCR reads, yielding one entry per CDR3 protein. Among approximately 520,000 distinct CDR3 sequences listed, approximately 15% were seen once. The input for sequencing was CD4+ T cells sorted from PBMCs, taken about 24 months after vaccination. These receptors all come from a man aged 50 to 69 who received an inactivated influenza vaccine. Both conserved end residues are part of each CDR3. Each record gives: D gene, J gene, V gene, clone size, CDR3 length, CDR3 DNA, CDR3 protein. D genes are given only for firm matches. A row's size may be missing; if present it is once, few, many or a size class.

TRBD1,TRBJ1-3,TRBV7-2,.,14,TGTGCCAGCAGCCTAGGACAGGTCGGAAACACCATATATTTT,CASSLGQVGNTIYF
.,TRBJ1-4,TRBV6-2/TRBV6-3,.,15,TGTGCCAGCAGTACCCTTGGGACAAGCAGCGAAAAACTGTTTTTT,CASSTLGTSSEKLFF
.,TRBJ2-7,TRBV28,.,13,TGTGCCAGCAGGCCCCCCCTGGGCTACGAGCAGTACTTC,CASRPPLGYEQYF
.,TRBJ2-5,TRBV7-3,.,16,TGTGCCAGCAGCCTAAGGGTTCCGGGAGCCCCAGAGACCCAGTACTTC,CASSLRVPGAPETQYF
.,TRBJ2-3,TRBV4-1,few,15,TGCGCCAGCAGCCAAGAATCGGGGTGGGGGCTGACAAACCATTTT,CASSQESGWGLTNHF
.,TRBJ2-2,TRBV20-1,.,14,TGCAGTGCCAGCGCCTGGAGGTCTTCCGGGGAGCTGTTTTTT,CSASAWRSSGELFF
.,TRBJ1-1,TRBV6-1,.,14,TGTGCCAGCAGTGAAGCTAGGGGGAACACTGAAGCTTTCTTT,CASSEARGNTEAFF
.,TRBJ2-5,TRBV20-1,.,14,TGCAGTGCTTTACGGGACGGGGGTTTTGAGACCCAGTACTTC,CSALRDGGFETQYF
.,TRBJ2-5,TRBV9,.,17,TGTGCCAGCAGCGTACGAGCCGGGACTGTTAGAATGGAGACCCAGTACTTC,CASSVRAGTVRMETQYF
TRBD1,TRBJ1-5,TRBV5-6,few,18,TGTGCCAGCAGCTTGGGGCCCGGGACAGGGAAACGCAATCAGCCCCAGCATTTT,CASSLGPGTGKRNQPQHF
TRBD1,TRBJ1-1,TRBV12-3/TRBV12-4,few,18,TGTGCCAGCAGTTTAGCGCTGGGACAGGGGGCTTCGAACACTGAAGCTTTCTTT,CASSLALGQGASNTEAFF
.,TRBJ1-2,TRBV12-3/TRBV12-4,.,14,TGTGCCAGCAGTTTAAGTCGGGACACCTATGGCTACACCTTC,CASSLSRDTYGYTF
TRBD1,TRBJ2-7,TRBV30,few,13,TGTGCCCATACCCTGACAGGGACCTACGAGCAGTACTTC,CAHTLTGTYEQYF
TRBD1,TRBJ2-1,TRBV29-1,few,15,TGCAGCGTCCACGGCACAGGGGGGTCCTACAATGAGCAGTTCTTC,CSVHGTGGSYNEQFF
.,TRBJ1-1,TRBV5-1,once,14,TGCGCCAGCAGCTGGACAGAAGGGAACACTGAAGCTTTCTTT,CASSWTEGNTEAFF
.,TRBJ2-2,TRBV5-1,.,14,TGCGCCAGCAGCGCGACTAACTCGGCCGGGGAGCTGTTTTTT,CASSATNSAGELFF
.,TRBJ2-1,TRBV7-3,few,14,TGTGCCAGCAGCTTACTACCTGGGTACAATGAGCAGTTCTTC,CASSLLPGYNEQFF
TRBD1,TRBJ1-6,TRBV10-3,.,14,TGTGCCATCAGCCAACAGGGGAGGGAGTCACCCCTCCACTTT,CAISQQGRESPLHF
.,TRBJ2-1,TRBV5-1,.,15,TGCGCCAGCAGCTTAGTGACTAGATCCCACAATGAGCAGTTCTTC,CASSLVTRSHNEQFF
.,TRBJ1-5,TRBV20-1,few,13,TGCAGTGCAAAAGCAGGGGACTTACAGCCCCAGCATTTT,CSAKAGDLQPQHF
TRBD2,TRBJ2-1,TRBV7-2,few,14,TGTGCCAGCGGACGAGGGAGCGGGAGCAGTGAGCAGTTCTTC,CASGRGSGSSEQFF
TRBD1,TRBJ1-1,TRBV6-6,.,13,TGTGCCAGCAGTCCGGGCCGGGACAGGGGAGCTTTCTTT,CASSPGRDRGAFF
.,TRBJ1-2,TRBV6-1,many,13,TGTGCCAGCAGAAGAACAGGGAACTATGGCTACACCTTC,CASRRTGNYGYTF
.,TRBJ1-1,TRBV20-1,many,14,TGCAGTGCGTTCCCCCCCACGGGGGTGCCTGAAGCTTTCTTT,CSAFPPTGVPEAFF
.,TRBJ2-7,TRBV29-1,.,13,TGCAGCGTTGAAGATAGTAGAACCTACGAGCAGTACTTC,CSVEDSRTYEQYF
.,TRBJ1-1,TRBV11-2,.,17,TGTGCCAGCACCTCTGGGCTATATCGGGGGTTGGACACTGAAGCTTTCTTT,CASTSGLYRGLDTEAFF
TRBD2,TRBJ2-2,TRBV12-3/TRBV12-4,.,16,TGTGCCAGCCCAGGGTCTGCGGGAGGGCCGACCGGGGAGCTGTTTTTT,CASPGSAGGPTGELFF